The rows below give T cell receptor beta chains drawn from one sample of a study of shared clonotypes between healthy human individuals. Here immunoSEQ multiplex PCR was the method, and the copy in TCRdb shows in-frame clones only, minus some. The table includes 2 million to 3 million clones, approximately 94% detected once. Material for sequencing was naive CD4+ T cells from PBMCs. These receptors originate from a man aged 18 to 30 in good health. Some clones in this sample may be carry-over from other donors' samples. The CDR3 runs from the conserved cysteine through the conserved F or W. A D gene is named only where the DNA matches it firmly. The size entry is marked missing in some rows and otherwise reads once, few, many or a size class.

j_call | d_call | v_call | clone_size | cdr3_nt | cdr3_aa
TRBJ2-7 | TRBD2 | TRBV7-6 | . | TGTGCCAGCAGCCATAGCGGGAGGGCCTACGAGCAGTACTTC | CASSHSGRAYEQYF
TRBJ2-5 | . | TRBV2 | . | TGTGCCAGTACCTTGGCAGGCGGAGAGACCCAGTACTTC | CASTLAGGETQYF
TRBJ1-1 | . | TRBV28 | . | TGTGCCAGCGCAAGAGGGGGGGTGAACACTGAAGCTTTCTTT | CASARGGVNTEAFF
TRBJ2-2 | TRBD1 | TRBV19 | . | TGTGCCACCGGGCCCGGGACGACAGGGACCGGGGAGCTGTTTTTT | CATGPGTTGTGELFF
TRBJ2-4 | . | TRBV7-2 | . | TGTGCCAGCAGCCAAGACCCGGAGGAAGCCAAAAACATTCAGTACTTC | CASSQDPEEAKNIQYF
TRBJ1-1 | . | TRBV29-1 | . | TGCAGCGTTGGAAGGGGCGTCACTGAAGCTTTCTTT | CSVGRGVTEAFF
TRBJ2-1 | TRBD2 | TRBV28 | . | TGTGCCAGCAAATATTTAGGGACTAGCGGGACAGGCAATGAGCAGTTCTTC | CASKYLGTSGTGNEQFF
TRBJ2-1 | TRBD2 | TRBV7-3 | . | TGTGCCAGCAGTTCCTCTCCTCCGGGACTAGCGGGATCATACAATGAGCAGTTCTTC | CASSSSPPGLAGSYNEQFF
TRBJ2-1 | . | TRBV7-2 | . | TGTGCCAGCAGCTTAGCTGGAGGGCGGTCGTACAATGAGCAGTTCTTC | CASSLAGGRSYNEQFF
TRBJ2-2 | TRBD2 | TRBV28 | . | TGTGCCAGCATCGCGGGAGGGCATTACACCGGGGAGCTGTTTTTT | CASIAGGHYTGELFF
TRBJ1-1 | . | TRBV28 | . | TGTGCCAGCAGAACAGTAAGGGGGACTGCTTTCTTT | CASRTVRGTAFF
TRBJ1-2 | TRBD1 | TRBV6-5 | once | TGTGCCAGCAGATACCTGACAGGGAACTATGGCTACACCTTC | CASRYLTGNYGYTF
TRBJ2-5 | . | TRBV6-5 | . | TGTGCCAGCAGTTCGGGCCTCTGGAGGGAGACCCAGTACTTC | CASSSGLWRETQYF
TRBJ2-7 | TRBD2 | TRBV6-1 | . | TGTGCCAGCAGAAGACTAGCGGGAGAGTACGAGCAGTACTTC | CASRRLAGEYEQYF
TRBJ2-5 | . | TRBV7-2 | . | TGTGCCAGCAGCCGACAGCGGGCCCAAGAGACCCAGTACTTC | CASSRQRAQETQYF
TRBJ1-5 | . | TRBV6-1 | . | TGTGCCAGCAGTGAAGTTTTCGGACAGCCCCAGCATTTT | CASSEVFGQPQHF
TRBJ2-3 | . | TRBV6-6 | . | TGTGCCAGCAGTTTCTGGAGGACTAGCACAGATACGCAGTATTTT | CASSFWRTSTDTQYF
TRBJ2-2 | TRBD1 | TRBV28 | . | TGTGCCAGCAGTTCACCGGGACAGGGGGCCGGGGAGCTGTTTTTT | CASSSPGQGAGELFF
TRBJ2-5 | TRBD2 | TRBV5-1 | . | TGCGCCAGCAGCCAGGGACTAGCGGGAGGGGAGACCCAGTACTTC | CASSQGLAGGETQYF
TRBJ2-1 | TRBD2 | TRBV5-1 | . | TGCGCCAGCAGCTTCTATCTAGCGGGAGGGAACAATGAGCAGTTCTTC | CASSFYLAGGNNEQFF
TRBJ2-7 | TRBD1 | TRBV5-1 | . | TGCGCCAGCAGCTTAGACAGGGCCTCCTACGAGCAGTACTTC | CASSLDRASYEQYF
TRBJ2-7 | TRBD1 | TRBV2 | . | TGTGCCAGCAGTGAAGACAGGGGTGGTTTTTTCGAGCAGTACTTC | CASSEDRGGFFEQYF
TRBJ1-2 | . | TRBV7-8 | . | TGTGCCAGCAGCCATAAGGGGGGGAATGGCTACACCTTC | CASSHKGGNGYTF
TRBJ1-5 | TRBD1 | TRBV18 | . | TGTGCCAGCTCACCTGCGGGGGACAGGGCTAATCAGCCCCAGCATTTT | CASSPAGDRANQPQHF
TRBJ2-1 | . | TRBV2 | . | TGTGCCAGCAGGAGGGGGTATGAGCAGTTCTTC | CASRRGYEQFF
TRBJ2-7 | TRBD1 | TRBV28 | . | TGTGCCAGTAATCAAAAAACCGGGACAGGGCAGAGGGGGTACGAGCAGTACTTC | CASNQKTGTGQRGYEQYF
TRBJ1-4 | . | TRBV7-9 | . | TGTGCCAGCAGCCTAGCCGGGAGGGGGAAGAATGAAAAACTGTTTTTT | CASSLAGRGKNEKLFF
TRBJ1-2 | . | TRBV2 | . | TGTGCCAGCAGGATGGAGACCGGGACATACTATGGCTACACCTTC | CASRMETGTYYGYTF
TRBJ2-1 | . | TRBV12-2 | . | TGTGCAAGTCGGCAGAGCGGGAGCTCCTACAATGAGCAGTTCTTC | CASRQSGSSYNEQFF
TRBJ2-3 | . | TRBV7-2 | . | TGTGCCAGCAACACAATCGGACGTCTGTATTTT | CASNTIGRLYF
TRBJ1-1 | . | TRBV5-1 | few | TGCGCCAGCAGCACCAGGGAGAACACTGAAGCTTTCTTT | CASSTRENTEAFF
TRBJ2-6 | . | TRBV10-3 | . | TGTGCCCCCGGGGCCCGGGGAGCTGGGGCCAACGTCCTGACTTTC | CAPGARGAGANVLTF
TRBJ2-1 | . | TRBV5-4 | . | TGTGCCAGCAGCCCGGCCGGGGAGGATGAGCAGTTCTTC | CASSPAGEDEQFF
TRBJ2-7 | . | TRBV6-1 | . | TGTGCCAGCAGTGGGGGACTGATGAGGAGCGAGCAGTACTTC | CASSGGLMRSEQYF
TRBJ2-2 | TRBD2 | TRBV7-3 | . | TGTGCCAGCAGCTTCAGCGGGAGGTCCGGGGAGCTGTTTTTT | CASSFSGRSGELFF
TRBJ2-1 | TRBD2 | TRBV29-1 | . | TGCAGCGTTGCCGGGACTAGCGGATACAATGAGCAGTTCTTC | CSVAGTSGYNEQFF
TRBJ1-1 | TRBD1 | TRBV5-1 | few | TGCGCCAGCAGCTTGGGGACAGGGCTCAACACTGAAGCTTTCTTT | CASSLGTGLNTEAFF
TRBJ2-3 | TRBD2 | TRBV27 | . | TGTGCCAGCAGCAGACTAGCGGTGAGCACAGATACGCAGTATTTT | CASSRLAVSTDTQYF
TRBJ2-5 | TRBD2 | TRBV7-9 | . | TGTGCCAGCAGCGGGCTAGCGGTTCAAGAGACCCAGTACTTC | CASSGLAVQETQYF
TRBJ1-5 | . | TRBV6-6 | . | TGTGCCAGCAACGGCAGGGCAAGCAATCAGCCCCAGCATTTT | CASNGRASNQPQHF
TRBJ1-1 | . | TRBV29-1 | few | TGCAGCGTCATGCAGCTGGACTCTCACACTGAAGCTTTCTTT | CSVMQLDSHTEAFF
TRBJ1-6 | . | TRBV10-3 | . | TGTGCCATCAGTGCAGGGGCGGGACCCCTCCACTTT | CAISAGAGPLHF
TRBJ2-3 | . | TRBV4-3 | . | TGCGCCAGCGCGGACCGGGCCGGCACAGATACGCAGTATTTT | CASADRAGTDTQYF
TRBJ1-1 | . | TRBV27 | . | TGTGCCAGCAGTTCAGGACGGGGGCTAAACACTGAAGCTTTCTTT | CASSSGRGLNTEAFF
TRBJ2-1 | . | TRBV7-9 | . | TGTGCCAGCAGCTTACTTGGGGGTAGGAATGAGCAGTTCTTC | CASSLLGGRNEQFF
TRBJ1-2 | TRBD1 | TRBV11-2 | once | TGTGCCAGCAGCCCGGGACAGGGGCTGAACTATGGCTACACCTTC | CASSPGQGLNYGYTF
TRBJ1-2 | . | TRBV19 | . | TGTGCCAGTAGTATGTCTGGGGGGCTAGTTCATGGCTACACCTTC | CASSMSGGLVHGYTF
TRBJ2-2 | TRBD2 | TRBV9 | . | TGTGCCAGCAGCGTAGCAGCGGGGTCGAACACCGGGGAGCTGTTTTTT | CASSVAAGSNTGELFF
TRBJ1-5 | . | TRBV6-1 | once | TGTGCCAGCAGGGGGGACGGAGAGCGTTCGGAGCCCCAGCATTTT | CASRGDGERSEPQHF
TRBJ1-1 | . | TRBV9 | . | TGTGCCAGCAATAAGGACCCGAACACTGAAGCTTTCTTT | CASNKDPNTEAFF
TRBJ1-1 | TRBD1 | TRBV5-1 | . | TGCGCCAGCAGCTTGCAGGGGGGCACTGAAGCTTTCTTT | CASSLQGGTEAFF
TRBJ2-7 | TRBD1 | TRBV11-3 | . | TGTGCCAGCAGCTTAACAGGGGTTGGGTCCTACGAGCAGTACTTC | CASSLTGVGSYEQYF
TRBJ1-1 | . | TRBV2 | . | TGTGCCAGCAGTCGTGGAGAGAACACTGAAGCTTTCTTT | CASSRGENTEAFF
TRBJ2-6 | . | TRBV7-3 | . | TGTGCCAGCAGCCTCGGGGCCAACGTCCTGACTTTC | CASSLGANVLTF
TRBJ1-2 | . | TRBV5-1 | . | TGCGCCAGCAGCTCGGACACACGGGACTATGGCTACACCTTC | CASSSDTRDYGYTF